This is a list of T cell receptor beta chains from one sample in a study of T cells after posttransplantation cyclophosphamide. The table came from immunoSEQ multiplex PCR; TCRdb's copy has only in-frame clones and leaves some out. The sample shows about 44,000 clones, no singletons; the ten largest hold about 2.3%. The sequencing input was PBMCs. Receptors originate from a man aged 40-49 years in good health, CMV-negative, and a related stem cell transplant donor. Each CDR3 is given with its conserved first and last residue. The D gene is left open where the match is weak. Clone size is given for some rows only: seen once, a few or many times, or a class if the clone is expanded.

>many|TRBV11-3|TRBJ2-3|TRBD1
TGTGCCAGCAGCGGATGGGACAGGGGGACAGATACGCAGTATTTT
CASSGWDRGTDTQYF
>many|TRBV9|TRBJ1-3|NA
TGTGCCAGCAGCGTAGTTGGAGGGGAATTATTCTCTGGAAACACCATATATTTT
CASSVVGGELFSGNTIYF
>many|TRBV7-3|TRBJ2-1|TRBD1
TGTGCCAGCAGCCCCGACAGGGGACGGAATGAGCAGTTCTTC
CASSPDRGRNEQFF
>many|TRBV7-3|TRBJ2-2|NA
TGTGCCAGCAGCTTAAAACAGGGAAACACCGGGGAGCTGTTTTTT
CASSLKQGNTGELFF
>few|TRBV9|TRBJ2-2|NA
TGTGCCAGCAGGTCGGGACTCAACACCGGGGAGCTGTTTTTT
CASRSGLNTGELFF
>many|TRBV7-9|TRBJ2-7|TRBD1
TGTGCCAGCAGCCCCCGGGACAGTTTCTACGAGCAGTACTTC
CASSPRDSFYEQYF
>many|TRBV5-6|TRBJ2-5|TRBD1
TGTGCCAGCAGCTTGTCCAGGGGGCCTCGGGAGACCCAGTACTTC
CASSLSRGPRETQYF
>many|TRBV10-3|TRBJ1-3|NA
TGTGCCACACAGGGCTCTGGAAACACCATATATTTT
CATQGSGNTIYF
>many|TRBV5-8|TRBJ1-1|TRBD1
TGTGCCAGCAGCCTCGACAGGGGTACGTCTGAAGCTTTCTTT
CASSLDRGTSEAFF
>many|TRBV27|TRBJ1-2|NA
TGTGCCAGCAGTTTTTTAAGTACAGGGCTTAACTATGGCTACACCTTC
CASSFLSTGLNYGYTF
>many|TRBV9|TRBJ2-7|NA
TGTGCCAGCAGCGGAGGACAGCTTCCCCCCTACGAGCAGTACTTC
CASSGGQLPPYEQYF
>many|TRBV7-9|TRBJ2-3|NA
TGTGCCAGCAGCCCTATAACCCAGGATAGAAGTCTTAGCACAGATACGCAGTATTTT
CASSPITQDRSLSTDTQYF
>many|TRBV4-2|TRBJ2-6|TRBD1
TGTGCCAGCAGCCAAGGGACAGGGGCCACTGGGGCCAACGTCCTGACTTTC
CASSQGTGATGANVLTF
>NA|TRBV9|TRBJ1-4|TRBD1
TGTGCCAGCAGCGTAGGGGGGACAGGGGAAGAAAAACTGTTTTTT
CASSVGGTGEEKLFF
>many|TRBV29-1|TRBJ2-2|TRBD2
TGCAGCGTTAGAGTTGCGGGGGCCGGGGAGCTGTTTTTT
CSVRVAGAGELFF
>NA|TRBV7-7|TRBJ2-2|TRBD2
TGTGCTAGCAGCCCTAGGGAGGGCGGGGAGCTGTTTTTT
CASSPREGGELFF
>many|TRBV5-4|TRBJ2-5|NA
TGTGCCAGCAGCTTCGCCCGGGAGACCCAGTACTTC
CASSFARETQYF
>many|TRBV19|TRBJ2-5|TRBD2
TGTGCCAGTAGTATCGACCTAGCGGGAGGGCTGGAGACCCAGTACTTC
CASSIDLAGGLETQYF
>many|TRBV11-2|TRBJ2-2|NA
TGTGCCAGCAGCCAAACAGGCACCGGGGAGCTGTTTTTT
CASSQTGTGELFF
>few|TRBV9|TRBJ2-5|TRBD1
TGTGCCAGCAGCGACAGGGGGGAAGAGACCCAGTACTTC
CASSDRGEETQYF